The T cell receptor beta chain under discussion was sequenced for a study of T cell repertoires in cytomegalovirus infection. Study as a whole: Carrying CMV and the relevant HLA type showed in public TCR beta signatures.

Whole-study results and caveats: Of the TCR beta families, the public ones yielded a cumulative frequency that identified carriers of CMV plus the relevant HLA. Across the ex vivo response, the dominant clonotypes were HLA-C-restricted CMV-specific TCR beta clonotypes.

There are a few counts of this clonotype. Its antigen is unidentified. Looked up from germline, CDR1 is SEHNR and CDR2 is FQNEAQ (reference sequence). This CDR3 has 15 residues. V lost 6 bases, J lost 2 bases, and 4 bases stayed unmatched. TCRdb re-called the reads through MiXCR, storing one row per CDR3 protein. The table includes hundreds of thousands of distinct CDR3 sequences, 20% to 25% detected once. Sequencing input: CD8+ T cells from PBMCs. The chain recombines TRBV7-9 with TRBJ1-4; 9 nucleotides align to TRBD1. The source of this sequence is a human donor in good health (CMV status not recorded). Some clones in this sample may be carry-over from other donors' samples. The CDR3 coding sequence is TGTGCCAGCAGGTCAACAGGGGGCACTAATGAAAAACTGTTTTTT. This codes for CASRSTGGTNEKLFF. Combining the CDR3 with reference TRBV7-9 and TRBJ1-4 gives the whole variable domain DTGVSQNPRHKITKRGQNVTFRCDPISEHNRLYWYRQTLGQGPEFLTYFQNEAQLEKSRLLSDRFSAERPKGSFSTLEIQRTEQGDSAMYLCASRSTGGTNEKLFFGSGTQLSVL.